Presented here are 15 T cell receptor beta chains from one specimen sequenced in a study of tumor-infiltrating lymphocytes in primary liver carcinoma. TCR beta cDNA was prepared out of 450 to 500 ng total RNA by means of a constant-region primer. Researchers made the TCR beta libraries by running three nested multiplex PCR rounds with slightly modified ARM-PCR. Two initial PCR rounds of about 11 cycles each paired TRBV1-TRBV30 forward primers with a C-beta reverse primer. TCRdb passed the multiplex PCR reads through MiXCR, listing each CDR3 protein once. The table has 50,000 to 65,000 distinct CDR3 sequences, roughly 70% seen once. Investigators took RNA and DNA out together from 20-30 mg of unsorted bulk tissue. Sequencing was done on a sample of liver tumor tissue from sampling region 4. Subset given: tumor region T4, right-lateral pole. The receptors stem from a man aged 35 to 55 with primary liver carcinoma and hepatitis B virus infection.

As concerns this clonotype: The junction departs from the called germline gene at one end, perhaps through a read error. V is TRBV13 and J is TRBJ2-1; a possible D gene is TRBD1 (5 bases). The CDR3 runs to 16 residues. In germline, CDR1 is PRHDT, CDR2 FYEKMQ (reference sequence). The CDR3 loop reads CTSSFFRDTHYNEQFF. DNA for the CDR3: TGTACCAGCAGCTTTTTCAGGGATACCCATTACAATGAGCAGTTCTTC.

In this sample, this clonotype turned up many times. The rearrangement uses TRBV6-1 and TRBJ2-2, with 10 bases lining up with TRBD2. Germline V gene data show CDR1 as MNHNS and CDR2 as SASEGT. CDR3 length equals 19 residues. Trimming removed 3 bases from V and 3 bases from J; junction bases left unmatched: 13. The CDR3 protein is CASSDGESGAGGDTGELFF. In DNA, the CDR3 is TGTGCCAGCAGTGATGGAGAATCAGGAGCGGGAGGGGACACCGGGGAGCTGTTTTTT.

The table lists this clonotype with a few counts. This rearrangement joins TRBV18 to TRBJ2-1; D unresolved. CDR3 length: 13 amino acids. Germline CDR1 reads KGHSH; CDR2 reads LQKENI. V was pared by 3 bases and J by 6 bases, with 9 bases between. CDR3 sequence: CASSPDSTNEQFF. In DNA, the CDR3 is TGTGCCAGCTCACCCGACTCTACCAATGAGCAGTTCTTC.

This clonotype was counted a few times. Mismatch with germline at one junction end may stem from a read error. The gene calls are TRBV6-6 and TRBJ1-1, with 9 positions matching TRBD1. Looked up from germline, CDR1 is MNHNY and CDR2 is SVGAGI (reference sequence). The CDR3 contains 13 residues. The CDR3 spells CASSYTGGTDAFF. Written as DNA, the CDR3 is TGTGCCAGCAGTTACACAGGGGGCACTGACGCTTTCTTT.

Points on this clonotype: No conserved phenylalanine or tryptophan ends this CDR3, so it is likely a read error. The limits of the CDR3 on the DNA are not certain, so only TCRdb's listed CDR3 is given. The CDR3 here is CASSLYGRRDREIYEHYL. The chain links TRBV7-9 to TRBJ2-7; the table's D call of TRBD1 was not tested on the DNA. The CDR3 is 18 residues long, counting both termini. The germline CDR1 and CDR2 sequences are SEHNR and FQNEAQ (reference sequence).

Concerning this clonotype itself: The junction departs from germline at one end; a sequencing error may be responsible. The gene calls are TRBV11-2 and TRBJ2-7, with D unresolved. Germline V gene data show CDR1 as SGHAT and CDR2 as FQNNGV. This CDR3 spans 15 amino acids. The CDR3 nucleotides read TGTGCCATCAGCTACATGATAGATCCGGACTACGAGCAGTACTTC. Translating it yields CAISYMIDPDYEQYF.

A word on this clonotype: It may be a read error: a sequence one base away is much more abundant. The V and J genes are TRBV11-2 and TRBJ1-4, with D hard to call. V was shortened by 5 bases and J by 5 bases, with 15 bases between the two germline ends. From germline, CDR1 is SGHAT and CDR2 FQNNGV. This CDR3 region has 15 residues. CDR3 bases: TGTGCCAGCAGCAAGACTCCAGTAACAAATGAAAAACTGTTTTTT. This encodes CASSKTPVTNEKLFF.

Comments on this clonotype: A junction end diverges from the germline sequence, so it may reflect a read error. The genes are TRBV5-4 and TRBJ2-5; D not resolved. This CDR3 is built from 12 residues. Germline values: CDR1 SGHNT, CDR2 YYREEE (reference sequence). The CDR3 nucleotides are TGTGCCAGCAGCTTGTTTCCAGAGGCCCAGTACTTC. Its protein product is CASSLFPEAQYF.

The chain is built from TRBV11-2 and TRBJ1-6, with 7 bases matching TRBD1. CDR1 is SGHAT and CDR2 is FQNNGV in the germline V gene. The CDR3 totals 16 residues. V lost 2 bases and J lost 6; bases outside the gene matches: 7. DNA for the CDR3: TGTGCCAGCAGCTTAAGGCCCCGACAGGGTAATTCACCCCTCCACTTT. Amino acids: CASSLRPRQGNSPLHF.

This sequence joins TRBV11-2 and TRBJ2-7; the D is unclear. The CDR3 length is 13 residues. Germline V gives CDR1 SGHAT, CDR2 FQNNGV. Trimming left V 1 base short and J 6 bases short, with 10 bases between. CDR3 DNA sequence: TGTGCCAGCAGCTTAGCAGGCACCTGCGAGCAGTACTTC. Translation gives CASSLAGTCEQYF.

This clonotype was observed once. The junction departs from the called germline gene at one end, perhaps through a read error. The chain couples TRBV28 to TRBJ2-2, with D perhaps matching TRBD1 (6 bases). The V gene's germline CDR1 is MDHEN and CDR2 SYDVKM. This CDR3 contains 13 residues. The CDR3 bases are TGTGCAAGCAGAAGAGGGGGCACCGGGGAGCTGTTTTTT. Translation: CASRRGGTGELFF.

The J gene is TRBJ2-1, the V gene TRBV7-9; D might be TRBD2 (6 bases). The V end was cut by 6 bases, the J end by 5 bases, with 14 bases between. The CDR3 has 14 amino acids. Germline V gene data show CDR1 as SEHNR and CDR2 as FQNEAQ (reference sequence). The CDR3 reads CASSLRGLDNEQFF. The CDR3 DNA reads TGTGCCAGCAGTCTAAGGGGACTTGACAATGAGCAGTTCTTC. The full variable domain, with the rest looked up from reference TRBV7-9 and TRBJ2-1, is DTGVSQNPRHKITKRGQNVTFRCDPISEHNRLYWYRQTLGQGPEFLTYFQNEAQLEKSRLLSDRFSAERPKGSFSTLEIQRTEQGDSAMYLCASSLRGLDNEQFFGPGTRLTVL.

The chain is built from TRBV5-1 and TRBJ1-5; 8 nucleotides align to TRBD1. CDR1 and CDR2 (germline): SGHRS, YFSETQ. V lost 6 bases, J lost 6 bases, and 14 bases stayed unmatched. This CDR3 spans 16 amino acids. The CDR3 here is CASNCGEQGVSQPQHF. The CDR3 nucleotides are TGCGCCAGCAACTGTGGGGAACAGGGGGTAAGTCAGCCCCAGCATTTT.

The chain couples TRBV18 to TRBJ2-3, with TRBD2 matching 11 bases. The germline gives CDR1 KGHSH, CDR2 LQKENI. The CDR3 is 18 amino acids. Unmatched junction bases numbered 9, after V lost 2 bases and J lost 2 bases. The CDR3 nucleotides are TGTGCCAGCTCACCAAAACTAGCGGGAGCCGATGTCACAGATACGCAGTATTTT. Translated, it gives CASSPKLAGADVTDTQYF. The full variable domain, completed using reference TRBV18 and TRBJ2-3, is NAGVMQNPRHLVRRRGQEARLRCSPMKGHSHVYWYRQLPEEGLKFMVYLQKENIIDESGMPKERFSAEFPKEGPSILRIQQVVRGDSAAYFCASSPKLAGADVTDTQYFGPGTRLTVL.

The genes are TRBV4-2 and TRBJ2-3, with D maybe TRBD2 (6 bases). The germline V and J ends were trimmed by 10 bases and 4 bases, with 21 bases remaining between them. Germline V gene lookup returns CDR1 LGHNA and CDR2 YNFKEQ. The CDR3 totals 15 residues. CDR3 DNA: TGTGCCATCAGACCTGAGGCGGGACTCGCAGATACGCAGTATTTT. Its protein is CAIRPEAGLADTQYF.